This T cell receptor (beta chain) was identified in a study of blood T cell repertoires in COVID-19. The CDR3 totals 17 residues. With V trimmed by 1 base and J by 10 bases, 19 bases remained unmatched. Germline loops: CDR1 LGHDT, CDR2 YNNKEL (reference sequence). This clone was counted once. Method: immunoSEQ multiplex PCR; TCRdb's copy keeps in-frame clones and lacks some. The data contain roughly 150,000 clones, about 83% of them singletons. This receptor was taken from a woman of 80 years or more with acute or convalescent COVID-19. The chain joins TRBV3-1 (or the pseudogene TRBV3-2) to TRBJ2-7; 7 nucleotides agree with TRBD1. The sequenced sample consisted of peripheral blood. This CDR3 is CASSQVKAPGQPRGQYF. DNA of the CDR3: TGTGCCAGCAGCCAAGTGAAGGCCCCGGGACAGCCGAGGGGTCAGTACTTC.